This T cell receptor (beta chain) was recorded in a study of graft-versus-host responses after intestinal transplantation. On the study more broadly: Every one of the recipients received anti-thymocyte globulin induction and afterwards took tacrolimus and steroids for about 3 years.

Notes on this clone: Its antigen is as yet unknown.

Data came from immunoSEQ multiplex PCR; TCRdb stores just in-frame clones and leaves some out. The profile shows about 98,000 clones, roughly 87% of them singletons. General study results and limits: Declines in HvG clones occurring early post-transplant were associated with peak circulating GvH clone levels. Recipient bone marrow held GvH clones, some seen earlier in ileum or blood. Allografts of one patient group, those with graft-donor T cell macrochimerism, had high graft-versus-host to host-versus-graft clonal ratios.

This specimen consisted of unstimulated CD8+ T cells sorted from spleen or lymph node cells, obtained before intestinal transplant. This TCR came from a human donor who received an intestinal transplant.

CDR3 sequence reads: CASSVAAGRYEQYF. The CDR3, as DNA: TGTGCCAGCAGCGTAGCTGCGGGGAGGTACGAGCAGTACTTC. J is TRBJ2-7 and V is TRBV9, with a possible D match to TRBD2 (6 bases). V lost 0 bases and J lost 4, with 11 bases in between. CDR3 length equals 14 residues. The germline gives CDR1 SGDLS, CDR2 YYNGEE.